This T cell receptor (beta chain) was sequenced for a study of blood T cell repertoires in COVID-19 (dated by TCRdb to the early 2020s). With respect to the entire study: Samples covering the acute and convalescent phases of COVID-19 were provided by collaborators in the United States, Italy and Spain. The material from the prospective study consisted of cDNA or gDNA derived from T cells, B-cell-depleted T cells, or PBMCs. Where available, HLA class I and class II types were obtained from metadata supplied by the sample provider rather than from assay-based typing. A freely available public database, intended as a resource for researchers studying the immune response to SARS-CoV-2, is where the repertoires were released. Samples came from the ongoing ImmuneRACE study (first 160 participants) plus 1,254 subjects from 6 global collaborators. Subjects who had been exposed to COVID-19, were actively infected with it, or had recovered from it provided the deeply sampled blood TCRbeta repertoires that made up the dataset. Sample metadata almost always included a de-identified subject ID, COVID-19 status, age in years and sex.

The study at large found these results: How much clinical and demographic metadata was included differed by source and by participant, and the metadata was provided uncurated.

TCRbeta CDR3 regions were amplified from genomic DNA by means of the immunoSEQ Assay, a bias-controlled multiplex PCR. In the source study's methods: The number of nucleated cells in each sample was estimated by amplification of reference gene primers within the assay. Sequence reads were collapsed and filtered to measure the absolute abundance of every unique TCRbeta CDR3 rearrangement. For each sample, productive Simpson clonality was calculated as the square root of Simpson's diversity index over productive rearrangements. TCRdb carries this immuneACCESS record with in-frame sequences only. Its versions omit some clonotypes, under half of them owing to an unresolved V gene in the studies checked, with the rest unexplained. V, J and clone size reflect that table, while D and trimming were determined from the DNA. Within this sample are 150,000 to 200,000 clones, with approximately 85% of them counted one time only. The ten largest clones take up 10% to 11% of the sample.

Collaborating institutions collected whole blood in K2EDTA tubes following their own protocols. For TCRbeta analysis, collaborators shipped samples as frozen whole blood, isolated PBMCs, or DNA extracted from either of those sample types. A note on this clone: The target of this receptor is not known. Base-call qualities are not available, and no considerably larger clone is one nucleotide away.

The junction shows trimming of 6 bases on V and 2 bases on J, plus 12 bases between the germline ends. From cysteine to phenylalanine, the CDR3 is 14 amino acids long. Only CDR3 DNA remains: 42 bases, in frame from the first base. CDR1 MNHEY and CDR2 SVGAGI are derived from the germline V gene. The rearranged segments are TRBV6-5 and TRBJ2-3, with the D gene call left open. The TCR sequence derives from a human donor with active or convalescent COVID-19. The donor label of this sample is uncertain. The specimen sequenced was peripheral blood. The CDR3 region: CASSPRVPTDTQYF. The DNA reads as follows: TGTGCCAGCAGCCCCCGGGTCCCCACAGATACGCAGTATTTT.